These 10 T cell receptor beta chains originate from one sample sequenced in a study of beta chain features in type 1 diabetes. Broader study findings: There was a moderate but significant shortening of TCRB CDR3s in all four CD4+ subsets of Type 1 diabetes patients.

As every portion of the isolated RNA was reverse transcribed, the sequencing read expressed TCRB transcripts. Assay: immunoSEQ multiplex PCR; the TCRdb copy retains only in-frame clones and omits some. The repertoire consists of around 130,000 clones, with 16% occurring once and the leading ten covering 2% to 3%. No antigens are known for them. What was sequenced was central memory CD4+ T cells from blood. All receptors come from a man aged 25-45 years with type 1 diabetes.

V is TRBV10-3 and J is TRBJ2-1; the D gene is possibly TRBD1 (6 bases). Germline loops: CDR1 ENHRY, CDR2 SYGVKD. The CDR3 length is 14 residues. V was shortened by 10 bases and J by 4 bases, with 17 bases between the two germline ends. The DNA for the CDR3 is TGTGCCAGCTCCGGGACAAACATTTACAATGAGCAGTTCTTC. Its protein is CASSGTNIYNEQFF.

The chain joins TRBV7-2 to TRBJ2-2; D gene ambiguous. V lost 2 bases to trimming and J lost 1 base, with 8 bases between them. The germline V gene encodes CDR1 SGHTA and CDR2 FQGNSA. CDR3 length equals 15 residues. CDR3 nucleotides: TGTGCCAGCAGCTTAATAGGTCGGAACACCGGGGAGCTGTTTTTT. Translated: CASSLIGRNTGELFF.

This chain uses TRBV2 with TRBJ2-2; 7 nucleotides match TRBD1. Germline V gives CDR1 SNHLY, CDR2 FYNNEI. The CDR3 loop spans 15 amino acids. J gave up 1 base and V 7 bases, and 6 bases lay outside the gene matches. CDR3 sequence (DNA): TGTGCCAGCACAGCTCGACAGGGGAACACCGGGGAGCTGTTTTTT. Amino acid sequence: CASTARQGNTGELFF.

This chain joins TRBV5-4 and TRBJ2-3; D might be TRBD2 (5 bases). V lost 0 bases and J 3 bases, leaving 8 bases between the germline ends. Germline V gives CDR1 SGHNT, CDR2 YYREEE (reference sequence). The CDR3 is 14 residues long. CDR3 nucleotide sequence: TGTGCCAGCAGCTTGGGAAGGGAGACAGATACGCAGTATTTT. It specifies CASSLGRETDTQYF.

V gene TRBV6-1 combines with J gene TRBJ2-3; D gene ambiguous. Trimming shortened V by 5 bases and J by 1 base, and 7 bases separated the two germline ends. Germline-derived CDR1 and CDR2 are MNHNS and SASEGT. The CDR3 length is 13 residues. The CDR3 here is CASSSAGTDTQYF. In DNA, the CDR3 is TGTGCCAGCAGTTCGGCCGGCACAGATACGCAGTATTTT.

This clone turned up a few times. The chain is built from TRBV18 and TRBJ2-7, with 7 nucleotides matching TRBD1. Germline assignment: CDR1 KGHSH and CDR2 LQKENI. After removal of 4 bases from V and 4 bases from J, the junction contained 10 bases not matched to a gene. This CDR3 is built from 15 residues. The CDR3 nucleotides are TGTGCCAGCTCACTTGGGACAGATCCCAGGTACGAGCAGTACTTC. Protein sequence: CASSLGTDPRYEQYF.

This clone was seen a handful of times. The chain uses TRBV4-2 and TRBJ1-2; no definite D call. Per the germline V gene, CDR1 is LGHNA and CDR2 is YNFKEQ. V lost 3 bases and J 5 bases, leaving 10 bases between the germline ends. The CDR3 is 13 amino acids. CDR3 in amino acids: CASSQTDPYGYTF. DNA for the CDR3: TGTGCCAGCAGCCAGACTGATCCTTATGGCTACACCTTC.

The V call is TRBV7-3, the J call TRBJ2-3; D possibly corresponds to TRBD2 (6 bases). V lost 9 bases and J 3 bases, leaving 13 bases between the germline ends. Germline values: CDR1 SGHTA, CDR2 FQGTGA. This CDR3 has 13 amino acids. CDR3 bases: TGTGCCAGTTCTAGGGGACTTACAGATACGCAGTATTTT. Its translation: CASSRGLTDTQYF.

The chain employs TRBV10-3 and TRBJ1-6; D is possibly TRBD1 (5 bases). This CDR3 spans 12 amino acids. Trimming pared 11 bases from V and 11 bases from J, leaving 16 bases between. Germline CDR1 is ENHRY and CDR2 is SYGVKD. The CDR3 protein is CASRGTSAPLHF. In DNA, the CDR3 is TGTGCCTCCCGGGGGACGTCTGCACCCCTCCACTTT.

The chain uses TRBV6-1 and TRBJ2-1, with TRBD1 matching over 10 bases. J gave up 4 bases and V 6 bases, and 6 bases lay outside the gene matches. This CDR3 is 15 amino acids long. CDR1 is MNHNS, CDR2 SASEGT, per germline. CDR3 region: CASRAGTGAYNEQFF. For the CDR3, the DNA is TGTGCCAGCAGAGCCGGGACAGGGGCTTACAATGAGCAGTTCTTC.